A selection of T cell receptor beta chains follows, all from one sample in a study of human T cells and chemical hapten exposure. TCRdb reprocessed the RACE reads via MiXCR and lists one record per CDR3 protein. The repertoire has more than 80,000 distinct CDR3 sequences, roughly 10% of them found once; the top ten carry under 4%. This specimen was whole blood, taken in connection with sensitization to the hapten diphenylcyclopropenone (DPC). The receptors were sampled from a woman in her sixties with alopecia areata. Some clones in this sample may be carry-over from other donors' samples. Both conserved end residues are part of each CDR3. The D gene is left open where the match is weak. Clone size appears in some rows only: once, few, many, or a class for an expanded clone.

CDR3nt: TGTGCCAGCAGCCGAGACAGTCTAGCCAAAAACATTCAGTACTTC
CDR3aa: CASSRDSLAKNIQYF
d_gene: -
v_gene: TRBV7-8
abundance: many
j_gene: TRBJ2-4

CDR3nt: TGTGCCAGCAGCACCGGACAGGGCCCTGAAGCTTTCTTT
CDR3aa: CASSTGQGPEAFF
d_gene: TRBD1
v_gene: TRBV7-3
abundance: -
j_gene: TRBJ1-1

CDR3nt: TGTGCCACCTCGGACAGGTTCGGCGACATTCAGTACTTC
CDR3aa: CATSDRFGDIQYF
d_gene: TRBD1
v_gene: TRBV19
abundance: few
j_gene: TRBJ2-4

CDR3nt: TGTGCCTGGAGGTGGTACAATGAGCAGTTCTTC
CDR3aa: CAWRWYNEQFF
d_gene: -
v_gene: TRBV30
abundance: many
j_gene: TRBJ2-1

CDR3nt: TGCGCCAGCAGCTTGACTAGCGGGGGGGCCACTGAGCAGTTCTTC
CDR3aa: CASSLTSGGATEQFF
d_gene: TRBD2
v_gene: TRBV5-1
abundance: many
j_gene: TRBJ2-1

CDR3nt: TGTGCCAGCAGCCAAGGTTTGACCGCTAGCGGCTACGAGCAGTACTTC
CDR3aa: CASSQGLTASGYEQYF
d_gene: TRBD2
v_gene: TRBV14
abundance: many
j_gene: TRBJ2-7

CDR3nt: TGTGCCAGCAGTCTACACTATGGCTACACCTTC
CDR3aa: CASSLHYGYTF
d_gene: -
v_gene: TRBV12-3/TRBV12-4
abundance: many
j_gene: TRBJ1-2

CDR3nt: TGTGCCATCCCGACTTTTCTTATCTGGGGATGCGAGCAGTACTTC
CDR3aa: CAIPTFLIWGCEQYF
d_gene: -
v_gene: TRBV11-3
abundance: many
j_gene: TRBJ2-7

CDR3nt: TGCGCCAGCAGCTTGGGTGGAGGGGAAGACTATGGCTACACCTTC
CDR3aa: CASSLGGGEDYGYTF
d_gene: -
v_gene: TRBV5-1
abundance: many
j_gene: TRBJ1-2

CDR3nt: TGCGCCAGCAGCTTTCTGGGACAGGAGAATTCACCCCTCCACTTT
CDR3aa: CASSFLGQENSPLHF
d_gene: TRBD1
v_gene: TRBV5-1
abundance: -
j_gene: TRBJ1-6

CDR3nt: TGCAGCGTTGAAAGGACAATCTATGGCTACACCTTC
CDR3aa: CSVERTIYGYTF
d_gene: -
v_gene: TRBV29-1
abundance: -
j_gene: TRBJ1-2